This T cell receptor beta chain was sequenced for a study of shared clonotypes between healthy human individuals. Study-level results: The sampled material consisted only of blood, and tissue repertoires are likely to differ. Although depth was large, rarefaction showed that sequencing of the sorted subsets was incomplete. Estimated clonotype richness was generally higher in naive than memory subsets.

Profiling relied on immunoSEQ multiplex PCR, and the TCRdb table lists in-frame clones only, not all of them. The data show 1.6 million or so clones, with roughly 96% seen just once and roughly 1.2% held by the top ten. For this clone: The antigen is unknown.

Into CD45RA+ naive and CD45RA-negative memory subsets, the CD4+ cells were split. The CDR3 length is 13 residues. Trimming took 4 bases from V and 4 from J, leaving 13 bases between them. Germline CDR1 SQVTM, CDR2 ANQGSEA. The rearrangement joins TRBV29-1 to TRBJ1-2, with D unresolved. The sequence was collected from a man aged 25 to 45 in good health. The sample consisted of naive CD4+ T cells sorted from blood. Stated subset: CD45RA+ positively selected. CDR3 sequence: CSVAGRNLYGYTF. The CDR3 nucleotides are TGCAGCGTTGCGGGCCGAAACCTCTATGGCTACACCTTC.